This paragraph reports one TCR beta chain. CDR1 is SGHTA and CDR2 is FQGNSA in the germline V gene. V shed 5 bases and J shed 5 bases, with 10 bases lying between them. The CDR3 totals 13 residues. Original processing methods: Amplification of reference gene primers provided the estimated nucleated cell counts. The data were produced by immunoSEQ multiplex PCR, yet TCRdb's version contains in-frame clones alone and is incomplete. V and J calls and clone size come straight from that table; D and trimming were deduced from the DNA. Of 150,000 to 200,000 clones listed, 82% are singletons. The data originate from a study of blood T cell repertoires in COVID-19. On the study more broadly: Samples came from the United States, Italy and Spain, spanning acute and convalescent COVID-19. Sources were T cells, B-cell-depleted T cells, or PBMCs; the material itself was cDNA or gDNA.

The chain joins TRBV7-2 to TRBJ2-1; no reliable D call. This sequence was found in a woman in her sixties or seventies with COVID-19, enrolled during active disease. The sample comprised peripheral blood. The CDR3 bases are TGTGCCAGCAGCCCCCGACGGGACAATGAGCAGTTCTTC. Translation: CASSPRRDNEQFF.